This T cell receptor (beta chain) comes out of a study of shared clonotypes between healthy human individuals. Healthy HIV-negative adults without recent acute infections or vaccinations served as donors. Overall study findings and caveats: Large depth notwithstanding, sorted-subset sequencing proved incomplete by rarefaction.

Trimming cost V 4 bases and J 4 bases, with 10 bases left between them. Looked up from germline, CDR1 is LGHNA and CDR2 is YNFKEQ. This CDR3 is built from 14 residues. Generated by immunoSEQ multiplex PCR, the TCRdb table keeps only in-frame clones and is missing some. The sample shows approximately 740,000 clones, 74% of them seen only once. Regarding this clone: The antigen is not known.

The sequencing input was memory CD4+ T cells sorted from blood. Subset meaning: CD45RA-negative fraction. The gene calls are TRBV4-2 and TRBJ2-2; the D is unclear. The TCR sequence derives from a woman aged 30 to 39 in good health. The DNA of the CDR3 is TGTGCCAGCAGCCTGGAAGGGTTCACCGGGGAGCTGTTTTTT. Its protein product is CASSLEGFTGELFF.